Given below is one T cell receptor beta chain in context. This specimen belongs to a study of CD8 T cells in Susac syndrome. CD8+ and CD4+ T cells circulating in blood were sequenced for TCR beta. Patients with Susac syndrome fulfilled recently defined diagnostic criteria for definite or probable disease. TEMRA cells were FACS-enriched and CD8+ and CD4+ T cells negatively isolated. When the RNA was reverse transcribed, random hexamers were used with an input of roughly 0.5 to 1 ug. The TCR beta CDR3 was amplified by immunoSEQ multiplex PCR across 54 Vbeta, 13 Jbeta. In TCRdb, the immunoSEQ multiplex PCR reads were re-called with MiXCR into one record per CDR3 protein. The table includes 150,000 to 200,000 distinct CDR3 sequences, around 95% detected once. Germline CDR1 and CDR2: MNHEY and SVGAGI. The junction had 7 bases not matched to a gene; V was cut back by 7 bases and J by 4 bases. This CDR3 contains 13 residues.

The chain employs TRBV6-5 and TRBJ2-7; 7 bases are a match to TRBD2. Input material: CD4+ T cells from PBMCs. The origin of this receptor is a human donor with Susac syndrome. The CDR3 nucleotides read TGTGCCAGCAACGGGAGGATGGGGTACGAGCAGTACTTC. Amino acids: CASNGRMGYEQYF.